These 10 T cell receptor beta chains came from one sample sequenced in a study of shared T cell receptors in the human thymus (dated by TCRdb to the early 2020s). Libraries were built with the immunoSEQ multiplex PCR assay. TCRdb retrieved this table from immuneACCESS and kept in-frame rearrangements only. Not all clones are present; in checked studies, unresolved V genes account for under half, and no reason is known for the remainder. The sample contains 500,000 to 750,000 clones, roughly 90% of them found a single time. The top ten clonotypes cover approximately 0.01% of the sample. The sample was also linked to a second study, of human thymus T cells.

The sample was thymocytes. The receptors stem from a boy under two years old with a congenital heart defect. Donor details come from another sample of the same person, matched by shared clones.

This chain connects TRBV10-1 to TRBJ2-7; a possible D gene is TRBD1 (6 bases). Germline CDR1 is WNHNN and CDR2 is SYGVQD (reference sequence). This CDR3 has 12 residues. The germline V and J ends were trimmed by 4 bases and 2 bases, with 6 bases remaining between them. The CDR3 sequence is CASSGTAYEQYF. The DNA for the CDR3 is TGCGCCAGCAGTGGGACAGCCTACGAGCAGTACTTC.

The chain combines TRBV6-6 with TRBJ1-1; no reliable D call. The CDR3 runs to 14 residues. In germline, CDR1 is MNHNY, CDR2 SVGAGI (reference sequence). The ends were cut back, 2 bases at V and 5 bases at J, with 12 bases in the middle. The DNA of the CDR3 is TGTGCCAGCAGTTACCCGGGATGCCAAACTGAAGCTTTCTTT. As protein: CASSYPGCQTEAFF.

The J gene is TRBJ2-5, the V gene TRBV29-1; 16 bases are a match to TRBD2. With V trimmed by 7 bases and J by 0 bases, 2 bases remained unmatched. CDR1 is SQVTM and CDR2 is ANQGSEA in the germline V gene. The CDR3 runs 15 residues. The CDR3 loop reads CSAGTSGRDQETQYF. The CDR3 bases are TGCAGCGCCGGGACTAGCGGGAGGGACCAAGAGACCCAGTACTTC.

The chain carries TRBV10-3 and TRBJ2-3; 7 nucleotides agree with TRBD2. The CDR3 runs to 15 residues. The germline gives CDR1 ENHRY, CDR2 SYGVKD. Trimming cost V 6 bases and J 0 bases; bases outside gene matches: 6. The CDR3 region has the DNA TGTGCCATCAGCCCCACTAGCGAGAGCACAGATACGCAGTATTTT. It specifies CAISPTSESTDTQYF.

The CDR3 protein is CASSPPSGRYQETQYF. CDR3 bases: TGTGCCAGCTCACCACCGAGCGGGAGGTACCAAGAGACCCAGTACTTC. This chain joins TRBV18 and TRBJ2-5; 9 bases fit TRBD2. The trim removed 0 bases at V and 0 bases at J, leaving 2 bases unmatched. This CDR3 comprises 16 residues. Germline V lookup: CDR1 KGHSH, CDR2 LQKENI. Full variable domain (remainder filled in from reference TRBV18 and TRBJ2-5): NAGVMQNPRHLVRRRGQEARLRCSPMKGHSHVYWYRQLPEEGLKFMVYLQKENIIDESGMPKERFSAEFPKEGPSILRIQQVVRGDSAAYFCASSPPSGRYQETQYFGPGTRLLVL.

This clone appeared once. J is TRBJ1-2 and V is TRBV4-1, with TRBD1 matching 7 bases. The CDR3 sequence is 16 residues long. V was pared by 0 bases and J by 3 bases, with 7 bases of the junction left unmatched. Germline V gene data show CDR1 as MGHRA and CDR2 as YSYEKL. CDR3 region: CASSQDYTGQYYGYTF. As DNA, the CDR3 is TGCGCCAGCAGCCAAGACTACACGGGACAGTACTATGGCTACACCTTC.

This clone was seen just once. This sequence joins TRBV4-3 and TRBJ2-5; 11 nucleotides align to TRBD2. Trimming removed 1 base from V and 3 bases from J; junction bases left unmatched: 4. This CDR3 is built from 16 residues. The germline gives CDR1 LGHNA, CDR2 YSLEER. The CDR3: CASSQGIAGGEETQYF. The CDR3 DNA reads TGCGCCAGCAGCCAAGGGATAGCGGGAGGGGAAGAGACCCAGTACTTC.

This chain joins TRBV13 and TRBJ2-1; 10 bases are a match to TRBD2. Germline-derived CDR1 and CDR2 are PRHDT and FYEKMQ (reference sequence). There are 14 residues in the CDR3. The J segment lost 9 bases and the V segment lost 2 bases, leaving 4 bases of the junction unmatched. The CDR3 is CASSLLAGDFEQFF. The CDR3 DNA sequence: TGTGCCAGCAGCTTACTAGCGGGAGATTTTGAGCAGTTCTTC.

This chain joins TRBV27 and TRBJ1-1; a weak D match, TRBD1 (5 bases). V was trimmed by 7 bases and J by 5 bases, leaving 17 bases between them. Germline CDR1 and CDR2: MNHEY and SMNVEV (reference sequence). This CDR3 spans 14 amino acids. The chain's CDR3 is CASTKGQGWTEAFF. As DNA, the CDR3 is TGTGCCAGCACCAAAGGTCAGGGCTGGACTGAAGCTTTCTTT.

The CDR3 sequence: CASSRQDRTGELFF. In DNA, the CDR3 is TGTGCCAGCAGTCGACAGGACCGCACCGGGGAGCTGTTTTTT. This chain connects TRBV27 to TRBJ2-2; D is perhaps TRBD1 (6 bases). CDR3 length: 14 residues. The V gene lost 5 bases and the J gene lost 4 bases, with 11 bases spanning the gap. Germline V gene data show CDR1 as MNHEY and CDR2 as SMNVEV (reference sequence).